A single T cell receptor beta chain is shown here with its context. Its antigen is not known. The data derive from a study of CD8 T cells in Susac syndrome. Study as a whole: Active disease was present in about 6 of the sequenced Susac syndrome patients, whereas roughly 8 of them were in remission. Study findings and constraints: Where Susac syndrome CD4+ T cell repertoires were concerned, no clonal expansion was evident.

From germline, CDR1 is SEHNR and CDR2 FQNEAQ (reference sequence). The CDR3 spans 13 residues. The germline V and J ends were trimmed by 7 bases and 3 bases, with 12 bases remaining between them. Random hexamers primed reverse transcription of about 0.45 to 1 ug RNA. An immunoSEQ multiplex PCR amplified TCR beta CDR3 over 54 Vbeta and 13 Jbeta. TCRdb recomputed calls from the immunoSEQ multiplex PCR reads with MiXCR, one row per CDR3 protein. The data show about 200,000 distinct CDR3 sequences, with about 91% seen just once and around 0.085% held by the top ten. Sequenced: CD4+ T cells from PBMCs. The chain combines TRBV7-9 with TRBJ1-2; D is uncertain. The clonotype was recovered from a human donor with Susac syndrome. The CDR3 DNA reads TGTGCCAGCAACCCCACCGGGGACTATGGCTACACCTTC. Translated, it gives CASNPTGDYGYTF.